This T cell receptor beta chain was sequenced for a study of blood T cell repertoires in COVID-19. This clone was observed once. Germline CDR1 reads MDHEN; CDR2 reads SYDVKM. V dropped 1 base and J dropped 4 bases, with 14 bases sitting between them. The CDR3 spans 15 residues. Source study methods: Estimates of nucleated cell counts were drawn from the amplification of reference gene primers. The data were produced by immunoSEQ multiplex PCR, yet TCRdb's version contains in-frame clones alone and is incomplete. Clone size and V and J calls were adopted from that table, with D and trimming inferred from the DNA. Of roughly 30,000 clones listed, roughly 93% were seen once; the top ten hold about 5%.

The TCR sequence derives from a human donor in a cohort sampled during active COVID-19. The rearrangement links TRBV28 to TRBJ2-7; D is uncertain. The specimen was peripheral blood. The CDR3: CASSLSWSTAYEQYF. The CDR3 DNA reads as TGTGCCAGCAGTTTATCTTGGAGTACTGCGTACGAGCAGTACTTC.